This is a list of T cell receptor beta chains from one sample in a study of technical replicates of blood from a few donors. Produced via immunoSEQ multiplex PCR; TCRdb's table is partial and in-frame only. This table has 90,000 to 100,000 clones, about 95% appearing once. Sequences were obtained from T cells isolated from PBMCs. The receptors derive from a human donor in good health. CDR3s include the opening cysteine and the closing phenylalanine or tryptophan. Fields, in order: D gene, J gene, clone size, V gene, CDR3 protein, CDR3 DNA. The D gene is left open where the match is weak. A clone size is listed for some rows: how often the clone was seen (once, few, many), or a class if it is expanded.

d_call: NA
j_call: TRBJ1-5
clone_size: NA
v_call: TRBV10-3
cdr3_aa: CAISEGRDIYEPQHF
cdr3_nt: TGTGCCATCAGTGAGGGCCGGGACATCTATGAGCCCCAGCATTTT

d_call: TRBD2
j_call: TRBJ2-3
clone_size: NA
v_call: TRBV10-3
cdr3_aa: CAISDPGLAGGFTDTQYF
cdr3_nt: TGTGCCATCAGTGACCCGGGACTAGCGGGTGGGTTCACAGATACGCAGTATTTT

d_call: NA
j_call: TRBJ1-1
clone_size: NA
v_call: TRBV7-9
cdr3_aa: CASSLGGGTEAFF
cdr3_nt: TGTGCCAGCAGCTTAGGAGGGGGAACTGAAGCTTTCTTT

d_call: NA
j_call: TRBJ2-7
clone_size: NA
v_call: TRBV5-1
cdr3_aa: CASSFGLYNTYEQYF
cdr3_nt: TGCGCCAGCAGCTTTGGTCTGTACAATACCTACGAGCAGTACTTC

d_call: NA
j_call: TRBJ2-2
clone_size: NA
v_call: TRBV5-1
cdr3_aa: CASSLDAGANTGELFF
cdr3_nt: TGCGCCAGCAGCTTGGATGCAGGTGCGAACACCGGGGAGCTGTTTTTT

d_call: TRBD2
j_call: TRBJ2-1
clone_size: NA
v_call: TRBV9
cdr3_aa: CASSPRGREKVGSSYNEQFF
cdr3_nt: TGTGCCAGCAGCCCTCGAGGGAGGGAGAAGGTGGGGAGCTCCTACAATGAGCAGTTCTTC

d_call: NA
j_call: TRBJ2-2
clone_size: NA
v_call: TRBV7-2
cdr3_aa: CASSPYPPTGELFF
cdr3_nt: TGTGCCAGCAGCCCCTATCCCCCCACCGGGGAGCTGTTTTTT

d_call: NA
j_call: TRBJ2-5
clone_size: NA
v_call: TRBV5-4
cdr3_aa: CASTPTRGSGQETQYF
cdr3_nt: TGTGCCAGCACCCCCACCAGGGGCTCCGGCCAAGAGACCCAGTACTTC

d_call: TRBD2
j_call: TRBJ2-3
clone_size: NA
v_call: TRBV2
cdr3_aa: CASSLIAGGTDTQYF
cdr3_nt: TGTGCCAGCAGCCTAATAGCGGGAGGGACAGATACGCAGTATTTT

d_call: NA
j_call: TRBJ2-2
clone_size: NA
v_call: TRBV6-5
cdr3_aa: CASWGGPPNTGELFF
cdr3_nt: TGTGCCAGCTGGGGGGGGCCCCCGAACACCGGGGAGCTGTTTTTT

d_call: NA
j_call: TRBJ2-7
clone_size: NA
v_call: TRBV19
cdr3_aa: CASSIGEEPTYEQYF
cdr3_nt: TGTGCCAGTAGTATAGGGGAGGAACCAACCTACGAGCAGTACTTC

d_call: TRBD1
j_call: TRBJ1-5
clone_size: NA
v_call: TRBV19
cdr3_aa: CASSTVQTGLGQPQHF
cdr3_nt: TGTGCCAGTAGTACGGTTCAGACAGGGCTCGGTCAGCCCCAGCATTTT

d_call: NA
j_call: TRBJ2-3
clone_size: NA
v_call: TRBV6-6
cdr3_aa: CASSYGASTDTQYF
cdr3_nt: TGTGCCAGCAGTTACGGGGCTAGCACAGATACGCAGTATTTT

d_call: TRBD2
j_call: TRBJ2-1
clone_size: once
v_call: TRBV7-9
cdr3_aa: CASSTGTSYNEQFF
cdr3_nt: TGTGCCAGCAGCACCGGGACTAGCTACAATGAGCAGTTCTTC

d_call: NA
j_call: TRBJ1-6
clone_size: NA
v_call: TRBV5-6
cdr3_aa: CASSLEKGGRRSPLHF
cdr3_nt: TGTGCCAGCAGCTTGGAAAAGGGCGGGCGGCGATCACCCCTCCACTTT